These T cell receptor beta chains were read from a single sample in a study of blood T cell repertoires in COVID-19. Data came from immunoSEQ multiplex PCR; TCRdb stores just in-frame clones and leaves some out. The sample holds around 160,000 clones, more than 85% seen once. Sequencing input: peripheral blood. Receptors originate from a woman aged 60-70 years with COVID-19, enrolled during active disease. The CDR3 runs from the conserved cysteine through the conserved F or W. D genes are given only for firm matches. Rows give clone size only sometimes, using once, few, many, or a class for an expanded clone.

TRBD1	TRBV19	NA	TRBJ1-5	CASSIWGQSNQPQHF	TGTGCCAGTAGTATCTGGGGACAGAGCAATCAGCCCCAGCATTTT
NA	TRBV10-3	NA	TRBJ1-6	CAIKSDTSNSPLHF	TGTGCCATCAAGTCGGACACATCCAATTCACCCCTCCACTTT
TRBD1	TRBV3-1/TRBV3-2	NA	TRBJ2-1	CASSHQDRSNEQFF	TGTGCCAGCAGCCATCAGGACAGGTCAAATGAGCAGTTCTTC
NA	TRBV5-4	NA	TRBJ1-6	CASSPGVSPLHF	TGTGCCAGCAGCCCCGGTGTATCACCCCTCCACTTT
TRBD1	TRBV24-1	NA	TRBJ2-3	CATSETGGAGDTQYF	TGTGCCACCAGTGAGACAGGGGGCGCAGGAGATACGCAGTATTTT
TRBD1	TRBV6-5	NA	TRBJ1-3	CASRTGVRNTIYF	TGTGCCAGCCGTACAGGGGTCCGAAACACCATATATTTT
NA	TRBV12-3/TRBV12-4	NA	TRBJ2-7	CASSLLEFYEQYF	TGTGCCAGCAGTTTATTGGAGTTCTACGAGCAGTACTTC
NA	TRBV9	NA	TRBJ2-3	CASSARIPGSTDTQYF	TGTGCCAGCAGCGCCCGAATTCCGGGGAGCACAGATACGCAGTATTTT
TRBD2	TRBV30	NA	TRBJ2-3	CAWRGGPVSDTQYF	TGTGCCTGGCGGGGGGGGCCAGTCTCAGATACGCAGTATTTT
TRBD1	TRBV5-4	NA	TRBJ1-1	CASSLVGQGTEAFF	TGTGCCAGCAGCTTGGTCGGACAGGGTACTGAAGCTTTCTTT
TRBD1	TRBV6-6	once	TRBJ1-5	CASSYFRTGYNQPQHF	TGTGCCAGCAGTTACTTCCGGACAGGCTACAATCAGCCCCAGCATTTT
NA	TRBV30	NA	TRBJ1-5	CAWSVGRSPYSNQPQHF	TGTGCCTGGAGTGTTGGCAGGTCCCCTTATAGCAATCAGCCCCAGCATTTT
NA	TRBV6-4	NA	TRBJ2-2	CASSAERGTGELFF	TGTGCCAGCAGTGCGGAGCGAGGCACCGGGGAGCTGTTTTTT
TRBD1	TRBV24-1	NA	TRBJ2-3	CATSDTGAPSTDTQYF	TGTGCCACCAGTGATACAGGGGCGCCTAGCACAGATACGCAGTATTTT
NA	TRBV6-5	NA	TRBJ1-2	CASSYSGQHGYTF	TGTGCCAGCAGTTACTCCGGACAGCATGGCTACACCTTC
TRBD1	TRBV19	NA	TRBJ2-5	CASRAGTGGSLQETQYF	TGTGCCAGTAGGGCCGGGACAGGGGGCAGCCTACAAGAGACCCAGTACTTC
TRBD1	TRBV19	NA	TRBJ1-1	CASSIGQGLNTEAFF	TGTGCCAGTAGTATAGGACAGGGATTGAACACTGAAGCTTTCTTT
NA	TRBV7-2	NA	TRBJ1-2	CASSLRDTYGYTF	TGTGCCAGCAGCCTACGGGACACCTATGGCTACACCTTC
NA	TRBV19	NA	TRBJ1-5	CASSIGEGGSNQPQHF	TGTGCCAGTAGTATAGGAGAAGGGGGTAGCAATCAGCCCCAGCATTTT
NA	TRBV6-4	NA	TRBJ1-5	CAKREEVVLGNQPQHF	TGTGCCAAACGAGAGGAAGTGGTTCTAGGCAATCAGCCCCAGCATTTT
TRBD1	TRBV7-2	NA	TRBJ1-2	CASSLDPTGGRSGYTF	TGTGCCAGCAGCTTAGACCCGACAGGGGGCAGGAGTGGCTACACCTTC
NA	TRBV2	NA	TRBJ1-4	CASSFKRPTNEKLFF	TGTGCCAGCAGTTTTAAGCGCCCAACTAATGAAAAACTGTTTTTT
TRBD2	TRBV5-4	NA	TRBJ2-2	CASSRPGTSGGNTGELFF	TGTGCCAGCAGCCGGCCCGGGACTAGCGGGGGTAACACCGGGGAGCTGTTTTTT
NA	TRBV4-2	NA	TRBJ1-1	CASSQGTGRRTEAFF	TGTGCCAGCAGCCAAGGTACGGGTAGAAGGACTGAAGCTTTCTTT
NA	TRBV6-2/TRBV6-3	NA	TRBJ1-1	CASSYLLSPNTEAFF	TGTGCCAGCAGTTACTTATTGTCCCCCAACACTGAAGCTTTCTTT
TRBD1	TRBV7-9	NA	TRBJ2-7	CASRIQGELSYEQYF	TGTGCCAGCAGAATACAGGGGGAATTGTCCTACGAGCAGTACTTC
NA	TRBV27	NA	TRBJ1-2	CASSWGGSYHGYTF	TGTGCCAGCAGTTGGGGGGGGAGTTACCATGGCTACACCTTC
NA	TRBV15	NA	TRBJ2-7	CATSRESNPYEQYF	TGTGCCACCTCGCGTGAAAGCAACCCCTACGAGCAGTACTTC
NA	TRBV11-2	few	TRBJ1-1	CASSLVRTQNTEAFF	TGTGCCAGCAGCTTAGTCCGGACACAGAACACTGAAGCTTTCTTT
NA	TRBV9	NA	TRBJ2-7	CASSVAAASYEQYF	TGTGCCAGCAGCGTAGCTGCGGCCTCCTACGAGCAGTACTTC
TRBD1	TRBV28	once	TRBJ1-2	CASSPDRVLIGYTF	TGTGCCAGCAGTCCTGACAGGGTGCTAATTGGCTACACCTTC
TRBD2	TRBV2	NA	TRBJ2-5	CASSVDGGAMKTQYF	TGTGCCAGCAGTGTGGACGGGGGGGCCATGAAGACCCAGTACTTC
NA	TRBV12-3/TRBV12-4	NA	TRBJ1-2	CASSLEGNYGYTF	TGTGCCAGCAGTTTGGAGGGGAACTATGGCTACACCTTC
NA	TRBV6-4	once	TRBJ1-6	CASRQDSYNSPLHF	TGTGCCAGCAGACAGGACAGCTATAATTCACCCCTCCACTTT
TRBD1	TRBV9	NA	TRBJ2-7	CASSVAGQDYEQYF	TGTGCCAGCAGCGTAGCTGGACAGGACTACGAGCAGTACTTC
NA	TRBV24-1	NA	TRBJ1-2	CATSDSPDAGRGMGNYGYTF	TGTGCCACCAGTGATTCCCCTGACGCGGGACGGGGAATGGGGAACTATGGCTACACCTTC
NA	TRBV10-3	NA	TRBJ2-3	CAISVSSPDTQYF	TGTGCCATCAGTGTATCTAGCCCAGATACGCAGTATTTT
TRBD1	TRBV24-1	NA	TRBJ2-1	CATSDGDSRDEQFF	TGTGCCACCAGTGATGGGGACAGTAGGGATGAGCAGTTCTTC
NA	TRBV5-1	NA	TRBJ2-7	CASSLASSSYEQYF	TGCGCCAGCAGCCTAGCGTCAAGCTCCTACGAGCAGTACTTC
NA	TRBV27	NA	TRBJ1-1	CASSWSWLHEAFF	TGTGCCAGCAGTTGGTCTTGGCTGCATGAAGCTTTCTTT
TRBD2	TRBV10-3	NA	TRBJ2-3	CAITFGLAGGRADTQYF	TGTGCCATCACCTTTGGACTAGCGGGGGGGCGGGCAGATACGCAGTATTTT
TRBD1	TRBV6-2/TRBV6-3	NA	TRBJ2-6	CASSYDRGRIGANVLTF	TGTGCCAGCAGTTACGACAGGGGGCGAATTGGGGCCAACGTCCTGACTTTC
NA	TRBV7-8	NA	TRBJ1-5	CASSLDAVANNQPQHF	TGTGCCAGCAGCTTAGACGCGGTGGCGAACAATCAGCCCCAGCATTTT
NA	TRBV9	NA	TRBJ1-5	CASSVDGSSGQPQHF	TGTGCCAGCAGCGTAGACGGGTCTTCGGGTCAGCCCCAGCATTTT
NA	TRBV19	NA	TRBJ1-1	CASTPPAGHTEAFF	TGTGCCAGTACCCCCCCGGCAGGGCACACTGAAGCTTTCTTT
NA	TRBV20-1	NA	TRBJ1-2	CSAFLPYGYTF	TGCAGTGCTTTCCTCCCCTATGGCTACACCTTC
NA	TRBV5-8	NA	TRBJ2-2	CASSLNYSPTGELFF	TGTGCCAGCAGCTTGAATTACAGTCCCACCGGGGAGCTGTTTTTT
NA	TRBV6-5	NA	TRBJ1-5	CASSYGGVGNQPQHF	TGTGCCAGCAGTTACGGGGGGGTTGGCAATCAGCCCCAGCATTTT
TRBD1	TRBV11-2	NA	TRBJ1-5	CASSLGTGLNQPQHF	TGTGCCAGCAGCCTCGGGACAGGTCTCAATCAGCCCCAGCATTTT
NA	TRBV5-1	NA	TRBJ1-1	CASSLQASVTEAFF	TGCGCCAGCAGCTTACAGGCTTCGGTCACTGAAGCTTTCTTT
TRBD1	TRBV19	once	TRBJ1-6	CASSNKGGQDNSPLHF	TGTGCCAGTAGCAACAAAGGGGGACAGGATAATTCACCCCTCCACTTT
TRBD1	TRBV15	NA	TRBJ2-5	CATSRDSVMVQGAETQYF	TGTGCCACCAGCAGAGATTCCGTTATGGTACAGGGGGCTGAGACCCAGTACTTC
NA	TRBV5-6	NA	TRBJ2-7	CASSLTEYEQYF	TGTGCCAGCAGCCTGACAGAGTACGAGCAGTACTTC
NA	TRBV19	NA	TRBJ2-2	CASRFLGAPGELFF	TGTGCCAGTAGGTTCCTGGGGGCACCCGGGGAGCTGTTTTTT
NA	TRBV7-2	NA	TRBJ2-7	CASSQSLIYEQYF	TGTGCCAGCAGCCAGTCTCTTATCTACGAGCAGTACTTC
NA	TRBV5-8	NA	TRBJ2-3	CASSPGRPSTDTQYF	TGTGCCAGCAGCCCGGGGAGACCTAGCACAGATACGCAGTATTTT
NA	TRBV11-2	NA	TRBJ2-7	CASSSVGFYEQYF	TGTGCCAGCAGCTCGGTGGGCTTCTACGAGCAGTACTTC
NA	TRBV7-2	NA	TRBJ2-7	CASSLHRLGYEQYF	TGTGCCAGCAGCTTACACAGATTGGGTTACGAGCAGTACTTC